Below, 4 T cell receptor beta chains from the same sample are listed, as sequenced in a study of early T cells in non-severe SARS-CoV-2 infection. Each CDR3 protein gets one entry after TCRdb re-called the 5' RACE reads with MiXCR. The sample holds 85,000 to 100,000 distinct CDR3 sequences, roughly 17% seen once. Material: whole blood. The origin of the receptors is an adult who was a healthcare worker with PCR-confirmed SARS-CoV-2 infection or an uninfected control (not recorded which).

CDR3 nucleotide sequence: TGTGCCAGCAGTGTCTGGGAGAGGACTGAAGCTTTCTTT. This translates into CASSVWERTEAFF. J is TRBJ1-1 and V is TRBV6-1; D gene uncertain. The V end lost 4 bases, the J end lost 5 bases, and 11 bases lay between the germline ends. This CDR3 comprises 13 residues. Germline CDR1 MNHNS, CDR2 SASEGT.

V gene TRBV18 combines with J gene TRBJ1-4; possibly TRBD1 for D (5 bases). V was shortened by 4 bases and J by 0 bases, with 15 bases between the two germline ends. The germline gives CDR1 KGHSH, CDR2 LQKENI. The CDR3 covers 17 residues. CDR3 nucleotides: TGTGCCAGCTCACACTCGGACACCTTTGCAACTAATGAAAAACTGTTTTTT. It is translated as CASSHSDTFATNEKLFF.

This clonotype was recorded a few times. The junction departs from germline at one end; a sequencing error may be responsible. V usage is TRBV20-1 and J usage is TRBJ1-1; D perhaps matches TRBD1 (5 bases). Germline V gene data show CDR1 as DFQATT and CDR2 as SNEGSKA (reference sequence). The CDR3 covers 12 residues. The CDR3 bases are TGCAGTGCTACGGACAACCCTAGGAAGGCCGCTTTT. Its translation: CSATDNPRKAAF.

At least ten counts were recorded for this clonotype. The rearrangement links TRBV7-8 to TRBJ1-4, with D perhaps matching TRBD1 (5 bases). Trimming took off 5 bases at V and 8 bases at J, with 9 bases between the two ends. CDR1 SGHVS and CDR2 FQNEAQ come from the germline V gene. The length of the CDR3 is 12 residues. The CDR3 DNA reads TGTGCCAGCAGCAGGGACTTAGAAAAACTGTTTTTT. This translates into CASSRDLEKLFF. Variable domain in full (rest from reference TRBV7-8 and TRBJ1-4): GAGVSQSPRYKVAKRGQDVALRCDPISGHVSLFWYQQALGQGPEFLTYFQNEAQLDKSGLPSDRFFAERPEGSVSTLKIQRTQQEDSAVYLCASSRDLEKLFFGSGTQLSVL.